These 28 T cell receptor beta chains were sequenced from one sample in a study of preoperative IRX-2 immunotherapy in early breast cancer. Some clones are missing from TCRdb's copy, which holds only in-frame ones; the method was immunoSEQ multiplex PCR. The table includes 75,000 to 100,000 clones, roughly 88% detected once. Treatment specified: preoperative locoregional IRX-2 cytokine immunotherapy. The input for sequencing was tumor tissue, taken after IRX-2 immunotherapy. The receptor source for this set is a human donor with breast cancer.

Note on this clone: The junction does not match germline at one end; this may be a read error. The chain recombines TRBV19 with TRBJ1-6; possible D gene TRBD1, 6 bases. Germline V gene data show CDR1 as LNHDA and CDR2 as SQIVND (reference sequence). This CDR3 region has 14 residues. The CDR3 nucleotides are TGTGCCAGTAGTACGGGGGCCGGAGGGTCACCCTTCCACTTT. This translates into CASSTGAGGSPFHF.

Notes on this clone: One end of the junction fails to match germline, which may point to a read error. At least one nucleotide is ambiguous or was not read, and the resulting amino acid is denoted X. V is TRBV19 and J is TRBJ1-1; TRBD1 agrees at 7 bases. CDR1 is LNHDA, CDR2 SQIVND, per germline (reference sequence). CDR3 length equals 15 residues. CDR3 coding DNA: TGTGCCARTAGTAACCGAGGGACAGTCGAGACTGAAGCTTTCTTT. It specifies CAXSNRGTVETEAFF.

The V call is TRBV12-5, the J call TRBJ2-5, with D maybe TRBD1 (5 bases). Trimming took 1 base from V and 9 from J, leaving 24 bases between them. The CDR3 sequence is 17 residues long. Germline lookup yields CDR1 LGHNT and CDR2 FRNRAP. The DNA of the CDR3 is TGTGCTAGTGGTTTGGCCCCATTTGTTGGACAACGTTCGGCCCAGTACTTC. This translates into CASGLAPFVGQRSAQYF.

The chain combines TRBV15 with TRBJ1-1, with a tentative D call TRBD1 (6 bases). The CDR3 spans 15 residues. The germline V gene encodes CDR1 LNHNV and CDR2 YYDKDF (reference sequence). Trimming left V 1 base short and J 2 bases short, with 11 bases between. CDR3 amino acids: CATSRAGDPNTEAFF. CDR3 coding DNA: TGTGCCACCAGCAGAGCAGGGGACCCCAACACTGAAGCTTTCTTT.

This sequence joins TRBV18 and TRBJ2-1; TRBD2 aligns across 11 bases. Germline assignment: CDR1 KGHSH and CDR2 LQKENI. The CDR3 sequence is 16 residues long. The ends lost 1 base at V and 7 bases at J; junction bases unmatched: 6. The CDR3 DNA reads TGTGCCAGCTCACCACTTCCGGGACTAGCGGTTAATGAGCAGTTCTTC. This gives the protein CASSPLPGLAVNEQFF.

This sequence joins TRBV11-3 and TRBJ1-4; D call uncertain. Trimming removed 5 bases at V and 4 bases at J, with 11 bases between. The CDR3 loop spans 14 amino acids. Germline V CDR1 and CDR2: SGHNT, YENEEA. CDR3 amino acids: CASSASRFNEKLFF. CDR3 DNA sequence: TGTGCCAGCAGCGCGAGCCGTTTTAATGAAAAACTGTTTTTT.

The chain couples TRBV18 to TRBJ2-1; tentative D call: TRBD2 (5 bases). The germline V and J ends were trimmed by 3 bases and 3 bases, with 12 bases remaining between them. Germline values: CDR1 KGHSH, CDR2 LQKENI. The CDR3 runs 15 residues. CDR3 nucleotides: TGTGCCAGCTCACCTAATATGGACTTCTACAATGAGCAGTTCTTC. It is translated as CASSPNMDFYNEQFF.

J is TRBJ1-4 and V is TRBV18; no clear D. CDR1 KGHSH and CDR2 LQKENI come from the germline V gene. Trimming took 3 bases from V and 0 from J, leaving 14 bases between them. CDR3 size: 17 residues. The CDR3 sequence is CASSPTSPRATNEKLFF. CDR3 nucleotide sequence: TGTGCCAGCTCACCGACGTCGCCCCGAGCAACTAATGAAAAACTGTTTTTT.

The chain recombines TRBV18 with TRBJ2-7, with a weak D call TRBD2 (6 bases). Germline V gives CDR1 KGHSH, CDR2 LQKENI. V gave up 2 bases and J gave up 2 bases, with 13 bases separating them. This CDR3 comprises 15 residues. DNA of the CDR3: TGTGCCAGCTCACCATCAACCGGGGAGGCCTACGAGCAGTACTTC. It encodes CASSPSTGEAYEQYF.

V usage is TRBV18 and J usage is TRBJ1-2; D uncertain. Germline CDR1 KGHSH, CDR2 LQKENI. The CDR3 sequence is 12 residues long. Trimming stripped 3 bases from V and 8 bases from J, with 10 bases between. CDR3 DNA sequence: TGTGCCAGCTCACCCGACCCTTGGGGCTACACCTTC. This sequence encodes CASSPDPWGYTF.

The chain couples TRBV7-1 to TRBJ1-5; D uncertain. TRBV7-1 is noted as an ORF with a role that remains uncertain. Trimming took 3 bases from V and 3 from J, leaving 24 bases between them. The CDR3 spans 19 residues. CDR3 sequence reads: CASSSRVGLASQINQPQHF. The CDR3 nucleotides read TGTGCCAGCAGCTCGCGAGTCGGACTGGCCAGCCAAATCAATCAGCCCCAGCATTTT.

This sequence joins TRBV28 and TRBJ2-6, with D unresolved. V was pared by 3 bases and J by 0 bases, with 6 bases between. The CDR3 is 15 amino acids. From germline, CDR1 is MDHEN and CDR2 SYDVKM. CDR3 bases: TGTGCCAGCAGTTTCCTCTACTCTGGGGCCAACGTCCTGACTTTC. Protein product: CASSFLYSGANVLTF.

The sample holds one count of this clone. This rearrangement joins TRBV7-1 to TRBJ2-3, with D unresolved. TRBV7-1 is given ORF status, its function remaining uncertain. The germline V and J ends were trimmed by 4 bases and 3 bases, with 11 bases remaining between them. This CDR3 comprises 14 residues. CDR3 region: CASSLEEATDTQYF. The CDR3 DNA follows: TGTGCCAGCAGCTTAGAGGAAGCGACAGATACGCAGTATTTT.

The rearrangement joins TRBV7-6 to TRBJ2-3; 8 bases map to TRBD2. Germline V gene sequence: CDR1 SGHVS, CDR2 FNYEAQ. Trimming removed 1 base from V and 12 bases from J; junction bases left unmatched: 12. The CDR3 is made up of 15 amino acids. The CDR3 DNA follows: TGTGCCAGCAGCTTAGTTACGGGACTAGAGAGGAACCAGTATTTT. Translation gives CASSLVTGLERNQYF.

The chain links TRBV7-1 to TRBJ2-5; D is unclear. TRBV7-1 is filed as an ORF, its function uncertain. The germline V and J ends were trimmed by 5 bases and 4 bases, with 11 bases remaining between them. The CDR3 runs to 13 residues. The CDR3 here is CASSVTTRETQYF. The CDR3 bases are TGTGCCAGCAGCGTAACTACCCGAGAGACCCAGTACTTC.

The chain uses TRBV6-1 and TRBJ1-3; D is uncertain. The CDR3 consists of 15 residues. Germline loops: CDR1 MNHNS, CDR2 SASEGT. V lost 1 base, J lost 0 bases, and 7 bases lay in between. The CDR3 here is CASSEGSLSGNTIYF. The CDR3 nucleotides are TGTGCCAGCAGTGAAGGTTCACTCTCTGGAAACACCATATATTTT.

This sequence joins TRBV18 and TRBJ1-1, with D unresolved. This CDR3 has 13 residues. Per germline, CDR1 KGHSH and CDR2 LQKENI. With 3 bases removed from V and 1 base from J, the gap between germline ends came to 6 bases. For the CDR3, the DNA is TGTGCCAGCTCACCGGCCACGAACACTGAAGCTTTCTTT. Its translation: CASSPATNTEAFF.

This chain joins TRBV6-8 and TRBJ2-6, with TRBD1 matching 7 bases. The CDR3 consists of 17 residues. Per germline, CDR1 MNHGY and CDR2 SAAAGT. Germline trimming cut 5 bases from V and 1 base from J; bases unmatched to any gene: 8. CDR3 bases: TGTGCCAGCAGTGTAGGAAGGGGGCGGTCTGGGGCCAACGTCCTGACTTTC. Protein product: CASSVGRGRSGANVLTF.

The chain links TRBV12-1 to TRBJ2-7. TRBV12-1 is a pseudogene segment. This CDR3 region has 13 residues. In DNA form, the CDR3 reads TGTGCCAGCAGCGGATCCGGCACTTTCAAGCAGTACTTC. As protein: CASSGSGTFKQYF.

This clone was found a few times. The rearrangement uses TRBV6-8 and TRBJ1-5; 7 nucleotides line up with TRBD1. The CDR3 runs 17 residues. V lost 6 bases, J lost 1 base, and 12 bases stayed unmatched. In germline, CDR1 is MNHGY, CDR2 SAAAGT. CDR3 bases: TGTGCCAGCAGACTTTCTCAGGGGGGAGCAAGCAATCAGCCCCAGCATTTT. Its protein is CASRLSQGGASNQPQHF.

The rearrangement joins TRBV10-2 to TRBJ2-5; tentative D call: TRBD2 (6 bases). The CDR3 consists of 14 residues. The germline CDR1 and CDR2 sequences are WSHSY and SAAADI. V lost 6 bases, J lost 3 bases, and 14 bases lay in between. Here the CDR3 DNA reads TGCGCCAGCAGGGACCTAGGAGGGGAAGAGACCCAGTACTTC. Amino acid sequence: CASRDLGGEETQYF.

The V call is TRBV19, the J call TRBJ1-1; D remains unclear. The CDR3 runs 15 residues. V was pared by 8 bases and J by 4 bases, with 20 bases between. Per germline, CDR1 LNHDA and CDR2 SQIVND (reference sequence). In DNA form, the CDR3 reads TGTGCCAGTTGTGGGTCCCCCGTCGGTGGCACTGAAGCTTTCTTT. It specifies CASCGSPVGGTEAFF.

This chain links TRBV23-1 with TRBJ1-3, with 9 bases matching TRBD1. TRBV23-1 is an ORF for which the function is uncertain. Trimming cost V 6 bases and J 4 bases; bases outside gene matches: 16. This CDR3 spans 18 amino acids. The CDR3 DNA reads TGCGCCAGCAGCCAAGGGACAGGGTCAGGACGTTTCGGAAACACCATATATTTT. It specifies CASSQGTGSGRFGNTIYF.

This chain joins TRBV18 and TRBJ2-1; D is perhaps TRBD1 (5 bases). Germline-derived CDR1 and CDR2 are KGHSH and LQKENI. The V and J ends lost 0 bases and 0 bases respectively, with 15 bases between them. This CDR3 region has 18 residues. The CDR3 loop reads CASSPPTQDRRSYNEQFF. DNA of the CDR3: TGTGCCAGCTCACCACCGACGCAAGACAGACGCTCCTACAATGAGCAGTTCTTC.

This clone came up a few times. The chain links TRBV7-8 to TRBJ1-5; weak D call: TRBD1 (5 bases). The CDR3 has 16 residues. Trimming stripped 1 base from V and 1 base from J, with 11 bases between. Looked up from germline, CDR1 is SGHVS and CDR2 is FQNEAQ. In DNA form, the CDR3 reads TGTGCCAGCAGCTTAGGCAGAGGGGTGAGCAATCAGCCCCAGCATTTT. Amino acids: CASSLGRGVSNQPQHF.

The rearrangement uses TRBV28 and TRBJ2-7; possible D gene TRBD2, 6 bases. CDR1 and CDR2 from the germline V gene are MDHEN and SYDVKM. V was trimmed by 3 bases and J by 6 bases, leaving 9 bases between them. The CDR3 is 12 amino acids. The CDR3 loop reads CASSLSGVEQYF. CDR3 DNA sequence: TGTGCCAGCAGTTTGTCGGGGGTCGAGCAGTACTTC. Filled out from reference TRBV28 and TRBJ2-7, the complete variable domain reads DVKVTQSSRYLVKRTGEKVFLECVQDMDHENMFWYRQDPGLGLRLIYFSYDVKMKEKGDIPEGYSVSREKKERFSLILESASTNQTSMYLCASSLSGVEQYFGPGTRLTVT.

This sequence joins TRBV6-8 and TRBJ2-2; D unresolved. This CDR3 is built from 14 residues. Germline values: CDR1 MNHGY, CDR2 SAAAGT. Trimming stripped 6 bases from V and 7 bases from J, with 15 bases between. CDR3 DNA: TGTGCCAGCAGGACTTATGGTCTCCACGGGGAGCTGTTTTTT. Its protein is CASRTYGLHGELFF.

The rearrangement uses TRBV5-1 and TRBJ1-6; no firm D call. CDR1 and CDR2 (germline): SGHRS, YFSETQ. V was clipped by 0 bases and J by 7 bases, with 8 bases between them. The CDR3 loop spans 14 amino acids. CDR3 sequence: CASSLAPPNSPLHF. The DNA of the CDR3 is TGCGCCAGCAGCTTGGCACCCCCGAATTCACCCCTCCACTTT.